These 28 T cell receptor beta chains came from one sample sequenced in a study of cytomegalovirus exposure and HLA in healthy donors. The PCR employed 60 Vbeta primers together with 13 Jbeta primers. Measured with immunoSEQ multiplex PCR; TCRdb has only the in-frame clones, and not every one. This table has approximately 180,000 clones, about four fifths appearing once. The sample consisted of PBMCs. The receptors were sampled from a girl under 18 in good health and CMV-seropositive.

V and J are TRBV5-1 and TRBJ2-1; TRBD1 matches 11 bases. The CDR3 is made up of 15 amino acids. With 3 bases clipped from V and 6 bases from J, the junction kept 5 bases outside the gene matches. Germline V gives CDR1 SGHRS, CDR2 YFSETQ. The CDR3 region has the DNA TGCGCCAGCAGCTGGGGGGGGACAGGGGGCAATGAGCAGTTCTTC. Translated, it gives CASSWGGTGGNEQFF.

V is TRBV9 and J is TRBJ2-7; D not resolved. Trimming removed 3 bases from V and 2 bases from J, with 9 bases in between. There are 13 residues in the CDR3. Germline lookup yields CDR1 SGDLS and CDR2 YYNGEE. The CDR3 nucleotides read TGTGCCAGCAGCGCCTCAGAGGCCTACGAGCAGTACTTC. Translated, it gives CASSASEAYEQYF.

The chain recombines TRBV2 with TRBJ1-3; perhaps TRBD1 as D (6 bases). Germline V CDR1 and CDR2: SNHLY, FYNNEI. CDR3 length equals 15 residues. Trimming removed 3 bases from V and 5 bases from J, with 14 bases in between. CDR3 protein: CASSEIGQGRNTIYF. In DNA form, the CDR3 reads TGTGCCAGCAGTGAGATAGGGCAGGGGAGAAACACCATATATTTT.

The CDR3 here is CASSFSGGGLGETQYF. DNA of the CDR3: TGTGCCAGCAGCTTTAGTGGGGGAGGGCTAGGGGAGACCCAGTACTTC. J is TRBJ2-5 and V is TRBV11-2; 7 bases are a match to TRBD2. Losses at the gene ends were 3 bases for V and 5 bases for J; bases not matched to a gene: 12. The CDR3 extends over 16 amino acids. Looked up from germline, CDR1 is SGHAT and CDR2 is FQNNGV.

The chain couples TRBV5-1 to TRBJ2-5, with 9 bases that match TRBD1. Germline V gene sequence: CDR1 SGHRS, CDR2 YFSETQ. Trimming at V came to 6 bases and at J to 4 bases, leaving 7 bases not matched to a gene. The CDR3 extends over 14 amino acids. The CDR3 region is CASIPTGGAETQYF. In DNA form, the CDR3 reads TGCGCCAGCATCCCTACAGGGGGCGCAGAGACCCAGTACTTC.

The rearrangement joins TRBV18 to TRBJ2-7; D remains ambiguous. This CDR3 comprises 14 residues. V was cut by 3 bases and J by 6 bases, with 15 bases left in between. Germline CDR1 and CDR2: KGHSH and LQKENI. CDR3 sequence reads: CASSPGSSLSEQYF. CDR3 DNA sequence: TGTGCCAGCTCACCGGGCTCTTCTTTGAGCGAGCAGTACTTC. The whole variable domain, filled in from reference TRBV18 and TRBJ2-7, reads NAGVMQNPRHLVRRRGQEARLRCSPMKGHSHVYWYRQLPEEGLKFMVYLQKENIIDESGMPKERFSAEFPKEGPSILRIQQVVRGDSAAYFCASSPGSSLSEQYFGPGTRLTVT.

This chain connects TRBV9 to TRBJ2-2; D may be TRBD2 (6 bases). Germline lookup yields CDR1 SGDLS and CDR2 YYNGEE. V lost 3 bases, J lost 6 bases, and 21 bases lay in between. The CDR3 covers 17 residues. In DNA form, the CDR3 reads TGTGCCAGCAGCGCCCCTCATAGCGGAACCCGAGCCGGGGAGCTGTTTTTT. This codes for CASSAPHSGTRAGELFF.

This chain links TRBV19 with TRBJ2-7; TRBD1 agrees at 9 bases. This CDR3 has 14 amino acids. In germline, CDR1 is LNHDA, CDR2 SQIVND (reference sequence). J lost 2 bases, V lost 1 base, and 0 bases had no gene match. CDR3 region: CASSIGQGAYEQYF. The CDR3, as DNA: TGTGCCAGTAGTATAGGACAGGGGGCCTACGAGCAGTACTTC.

This chain uses TRBV7-3 with TRBJ2-1; TRBD2 matches 9 bases. The CDR3 consists of 15 residues. Trimming took 2 bases from V and 6 from J; bases not matched to a gene: 5. CDR1 and CDR2 from the germline V gene are SGHTA and FQGTGA. The CDR3 DNA reads TGTGCCAGCAGCTTAGGAGCGGGGGGCTCCAATGAGCAGTTCTTC. This sequence encodes CASSLGAGGSNEQFF.

The chain combines TRBV2 with TRBJ2-7, with D possibly matching TRBD1 (5 bases). Deletions cut 4 bases from V and 5 bases from J, with 12 bases between. This CDR3 is built from 13 residues. The germline gives CDR1 SNHLY, CDR2 FYNNEI. CDR3: CASSGGSVHEQYF. The CDR3 coding sequence is TGTGCCAGCAGTGGGGGCAGTGTCCACGAGCAGTACTTC.

The chain uses TRBV19 and TRBJ1-1; D not resolved. This CDR3 region has 13 residues. Per germline, CDR1 LNHDA and CDR2 SQIVND (reference sequence). The V end lost 3 bases, the J end lost 1 base, and 6 bases lay between the germline ends. The CDR3 DNA is TGTGCCAGTAGTATTTCAGAGAACACTGAAGCTTTCTTT. Translated: CASSISENTEAFF.

Concerning this clone: The same CDR3 is also encoded by other DNA sequences in this sample. CDR3 in amino acids: CASSSGSTDTQYF. The CDR3 DNA reads as TGTGCCAGCAGTAGCGGCAGCACAGATACGCAGTATTTT. The genes are TRBV6-4 and TRBJ2-3, with D possibly being TRBD2 (5 bases). The germline gives CDR1 MRHNA, CDR2 SNTAGT. This CDR3 contains 13 residues. Trimming stripped 5 bases from V and 0 bases from J, with 6 bases between.

V is TRBV28 and J is TRBJ2-1; possibly TRBD2 for D (5 bases). V was trimmed by 1 base and J by 9 bases, leaving 10 bases between them. Germline V gene lookup returns CDR1 MDHEN and CDR2 SYDVKM. The CDR3 totals 13 residues. CDR3 nucleotides: TGTGCCAGCAGTTTATCTCGGGAAAGTGAGCAGTTCTTC. Translating gives CASSLSRESEQFF.

This chain joins TRBV27 and TRBJ1-2, with a weak D call TRBD1 (6 bases). The CDR3 consists of 12 residues. Trimming stripped 4 bases from V and 8 bases from J, with 11 bases between. Germline V gene data show CDR1 as MNHEY and CDR2 as SMNVEV (reference sequence). The CDR3 protein is CASSSWGGGYTF. DNA for the CDR3: TGTGCCAGCAGTTCTTGGGGGGGCGGCTACACCTTC.

This clone was detected once. The rearrangement links TRBV30 to TRBJ2-7; possible D gene TRBD1, 5 bases. Germline V gene data show CDR1 as GTSNPN and CDR2 as SVGIG (reference sequence). This CDR3 region has 13 residues. Trimming cost V 1 base and J 1 base, with 8 bases left between them. The CDR3 DNA follows: TGTGCCTGGAGTGAGGGGATTTCCTACGAGCAGTACTTC. Its protein product is CAWSEGISYEQYF.

The chain combines TRBV13 with TRBJ2-5; TRBD1 aligns across 7 bases. With 1 base clipped from V and 2 bases from J, the junction kept 4 bases outside the gene matches. In germline, CDR1 is PRHDT, CDR2 FYEKMQ (reference sequence). The CDR3 spans 15 residues. The CDR3 DNA reads TGTGCCAGCAGCTTAGTAACAGGGGATCAAGAGACCCAGTACTTC. Its translation: CASSLVTGDQETQYF.

The table lists this clone with a few counts. The genes are TRBV27 and TRBJ2-1, with 9 bases aligning to TRBD1. CDR1 and CDR2 (germline): MNHEY, SMNVEV (reference sequence). The ends lost 5 bases at V and 8 bases at J; junction bases unmatched: 4. The CDR3 consists of 13 residues. CDR3 nucleotide sequence: TGTGCCAGCAGTATGGACAGGGGAGATGAGCAGTTCTTC. Encoded protein: CASSMDRGDEQFF.

The chain recombines TRBV5-6 with TRBJ2-7; D might be TRBD1 (6 bases). There are 14 residues in the CDR3. CDR1 SGHDT and CDR2 YYEEEE come from the germline V gene. Trimming stripped 4 bases from V and 2 bases from J, with 13 bases between. The CDR3 nucleotides are TGTGCCAGCAGCAAAAACAGGGAAACCTACGAGCAGTACTTC. It is translated as CASSKNRETYEQYF.

The sample holds one count of this clone. The rearrangement joins TRBV15 to TRBJ2-5; 8 bases map to TRBD2. Germline assignment: CDR1 LNHNV and CDR2 YYDKDF (reference sequence). V dropped 8 bases and J dropped 4; count of bases not matched to a gene: 12. This CDR3 region has 15 residues. The CDR3 DNA reads as TGTGCCACCGCCTTAGCGGGGCCGTCCGGAGAGACCCAGTACTTC. Protein product: CATALAGPSGETQYF.

The chain employs TRBV5-1 and TRBJ1-2; TRBD1 aligns across 7 bases. The trim removed 4 bases at V and 4 bases at J, leaving 7 bases unmatched. This CDR3 spans 14 amino acids. The V gene's germline CDR1 is SGHRS and CDR2 YFSETQ. CDR3 sequence reads: CASSAGTASYGYTF. CDR3 DNA sequence: TGCGCCAGCAGCGCCGGGACAGCCTCCTATGGCTACACCTTC. Looking up the rest from reference TRBV5-1 and TRBJ1-2 gives the full variable domain: KAGVTQTPRYLIKTRGQQVTLSCSPISGHRSVSWYQQTPGQGLQFLFEYFSETQRNKGNFPGRFSGRQFSNSRSEMNVSTLELGDSALYLCASSAGTASYGYTFGSGTRLTVV.

The V gene is TRBV29-1, the J gene TRBJ2-7; 7 bases line up with TRBD1. The CDR3 is 11 amino acids. V shed 4 bases, J shed 5 bases, and the junction held 2 bases outside the gene matches. From germline, CDR1 is SQVTM and CDR2 ANQGSEA. CDR3 bases: TGCAGCGTTGGGGGACAGAACGAGCAGTACTTC. The encoded protein is CSVGGQNEQYF.

The rearrangement uses TRBV6-1 and TRBJ1-5; D might be TRBD1 (6 bases). The germline gives CDR1 MNHNS, CDR2 SASEGT. This CDR3 region has 15 residues. V lost 9 bases and J lost 2, with 17 bases in between. CDR3 loop: CASTSGGSGNQPQHF. The CDR3 DNA reads as TGTGCCAGTACCTCGGGGGGCTCGGGCAATCAGCCCCAGCATTTT.

This clone was counted only a few times. The V call is TRBV9, the J call TRBJ1-2; unclear D gene. The CDR3 is 13 amino acids. V dropped 5 bases and J dropped 3 bases, with 11 bases sitting between them. Germline assignment: CDR1 SGDLS and CDR2 YYNGEE. CDR3 coding DNA: TGTGCCAGCAGTTCCGTCAGGTACTATGGCTACACCTTC. Translated: CASSSVRYYGYTF.

V gene TRBV11-2 combines with J gene TRBJ1-1, with 7 bases that match TRBD1. The trim removed 0 bases at V and 5 bases at J, leaving 3 bases unmatched. Germline CDR1 reads SGHAT; CDR2 reads FQNNGV. The CDR3 extends over 14 amino acids. The CDR3 nucleotides are TGTGCCAGCAGCTTAGAACAGGGGTCAACTGAAGCTTTCTTT. Protein product: CASSLEQGSTEAFF.

The chain recombines TRBV6-1 with TRBJ2-1; D perhaps matches TRBD2 (7 bases). The CDR3 consists of 15 residues. With 7 bases removed from V and 5 bases from J, the gap between germline ends came to 18 bases. Germline V gene data show CDR1 as MNHNS and CDR2 as SASEGT. The CDR3 sequence: CASKKGGAGDNEQFF. Written as DNA, the CDR3 is TGTGCCAGCAAGAAAGGGGGGGCTGGGGACAATGAGCAGTTCTTC.

The chain employs TRBV9 and TRBJ1-2; TRBD1 matches 8 bases. Germline V gives CDR1 SGDLS, CDR2 YYNGEE. The V gene end was trimmed by 3 bases and the J gene end by 4 bases; junction bases not matched to a gene: 11. The CDR3 spans 16 residues. This CDR3 is CASSGGFYGTGYGYTF. In nucleotides, the CDR3 is TGTGCCAGCAGCGGGGGCTTTTACGGGACAGGCTATGGCTACACCTTC.

The chain employs TRBV7-2 and TRBJ2-3; 8 bases align to TRBD2. With 2 bases clipped from V and 4 bases from J, the junction kept 2 bases outside the gene matches. Germline-derived CDR1 and CDR2 are SGHTA and FQGNSA. The CDR3 is 14 residues long. CDR3 DNA sequence: TGTGCCAGCAGCTTATCGGGAGGGGCAGATACGCAGTATTTT. It is translated as CASSLSGGADTQYF.

This chain connects TRBV27 to TRBJ1-5, with D possibly TRBD1 on 6 matching bases. Germline CDR1 MNHEY, CDR2 SMNVEV (reference sequence). CDR3 length: 14 amino acids. Trimming shortened V by 3 bases and J by 5 bases, and 11 bases separated the two germline ends. The DNA for the CDR3 is TGTGCCAGCAGTTTGGGGGGGCACGATCAGCCCCAGCATTTT. It translates to CASSLGGHDQPQHF.